This T cell receptor beta chain was identified during a study of OX40 agonist ivuxolimab in advanced cancers. Across the study: As their treatment, patients were administered ivuxolimab, an agonistic anti-OX40 (CD134) antibody. General study results and limits: Among the least clonally expanded were partial responders at 0.1-3.0 mg/kg. Relative to CD4+, CD8+ T cells held more expanded clones on average.

As regards this clone: Antigen: not known.

At baseline, cycle 4 day 1, and cycle 7 day 1, blood was sampled. The repertoire was sequenced with immunoSEQ multiplex PCR; TCRdb's copy has only in-frame clones and lacks some. Of fewer than 15,000 clones listed, 80% are singletons. The CDR3 spans 14 residues. Trimming stripped 2 bases from V and 5 bases from J, with 12 bases between. The germline CDR1 and CDR2 sequences are WSHSY and SAAADI. The sequences come from CD4+ or CD8+ T cells sorted from blood, collected in a trial of the OX40 agonist ivuxolimab. The receptor was derived from an adult with an advanced solid tumor such as melanoma, head and neck, liver or kidney cancer. The rearrangement uses TRBV10-2 and TRBJ1-1; D might be TRBD1 (5 bases). The CDR3 region is CASSETGGRTEAFF. CDR3 coding DNA: TGCGCCAGCAGTGAGACGGGGGGTAGGACTGAAGCTTTCTTT.